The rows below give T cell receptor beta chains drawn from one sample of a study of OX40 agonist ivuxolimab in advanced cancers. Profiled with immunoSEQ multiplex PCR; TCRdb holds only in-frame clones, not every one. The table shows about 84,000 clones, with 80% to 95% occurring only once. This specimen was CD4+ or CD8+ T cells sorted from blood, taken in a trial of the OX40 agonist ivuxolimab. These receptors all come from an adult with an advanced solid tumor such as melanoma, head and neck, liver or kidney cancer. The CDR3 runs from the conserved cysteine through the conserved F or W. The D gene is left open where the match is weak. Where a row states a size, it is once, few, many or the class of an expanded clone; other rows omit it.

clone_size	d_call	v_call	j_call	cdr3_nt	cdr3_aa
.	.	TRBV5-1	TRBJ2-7	TGCGCCAGCAGCTTGGGATCGGGGGCGCAATACGAGCAGTACTTC	CASSLGSGAQYEQYF
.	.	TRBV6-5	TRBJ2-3	TGTGCCAGCAGTTACTCAATGGGGGCTTACACAGATACGCAGTATTTT	CASSYSMGAYTDTQYF
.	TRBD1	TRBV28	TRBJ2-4	TGTGCCAGCAGTCTAACCGGGACAGGGGAGCACATTCAGTACTTC	CASSLTGTGEHIQYF
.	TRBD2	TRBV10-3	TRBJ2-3	TGTGCCATCAGTGAACCCGGACTAGCTACAGATACGCAGTATTTT	CAISEPGLATDTQYF
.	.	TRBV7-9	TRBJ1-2	TGTGCCAGCAGCTTATCAACCAGTATCGGGGACGGCTACACCTTC	CASSLSTSIGDGYTF
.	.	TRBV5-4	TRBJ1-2	TGTGCCAGCAGCTTGGTAGGAGGGAGCGGCTACACCTTC	CASSLVGGSGYTF
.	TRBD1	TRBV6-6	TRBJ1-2	TGTGCCAGCAGTTACGAACAGGGGAAGAACACCTTC	CASSYEQGKNTF
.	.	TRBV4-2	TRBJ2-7	TGTGCCAGCAGCCAAGATAGGGGCTACTCCTACGAGCAGTACTTC	CASSQDRGYSYEQYF
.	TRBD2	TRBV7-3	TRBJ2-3	TGTGCCAGCAGCTTAATGGATAGGAGCGGGGCCACAGATACGCAGTATTTT	CASSLMDRSGATDTQYF
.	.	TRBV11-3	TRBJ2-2	TGTGCCAGCAGTCGCAGGGATCCCGGGGAGCTGTTTTTT	CASSRRDPGELFF
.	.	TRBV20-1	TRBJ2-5	TGCAGTGCCTCGACTAGGGAGACCCAGTACTTC	CSASTRETQYF
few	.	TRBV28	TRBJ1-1	TGTGCCACAAAACGGTATGAAGCTTTCTTT	CATKRYEAFF
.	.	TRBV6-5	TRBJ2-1	TGTGCCAGCAGTTACTCCTCTACCGGTCGGGGGGAGCAGTTCTTC	CASSYSSTGRGEQFF
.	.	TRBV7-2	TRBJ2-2	TGTGCCAGCAGCCCCCAAACAGGTTCCTGGACCGGGGAGCTGTTTTTT	CASSPQTGSWTGELFF
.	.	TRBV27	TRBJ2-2	TGTGCCAGCAGCTCGTGGGGGGTCAACACCGGGGAGCTGTTTTTT	CASSSWGVNTGELFF
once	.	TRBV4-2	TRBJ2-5	TGTGCCAGCAGCCAAGTGACAGAGCAAGAGACCCAGTACTTC	CASSQVTEQETQYF
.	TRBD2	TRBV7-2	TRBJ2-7	TGTGCCAGCAGCTTAGGCGGGGGGGCCCACTGGGAGCAGTACTTC	CASSLGGGAHWEQYF
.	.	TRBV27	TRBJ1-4	TGTGCCAGCAGTTCAGCAGGGGTAAGGGAAAAACTGTTTTTT	CASSSAGVREKLFF
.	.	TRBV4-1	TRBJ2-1	TGCGCCAGCAGCCAAGGGTCGGTAAGCTCCTCCTACAATGAGCAGTTCTTC	CASSQGSVSSSYNEQFF
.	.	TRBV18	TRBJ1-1	TGTGCCAGCTCACCGCGACAAACCCCTGAAGCTTTCTTT	CASSPRQTPEAFF
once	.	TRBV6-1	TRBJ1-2	TGTGCCAGCAGAAGACAGTGGAATACAGGTAGCTACACCTTC	CASRRQWNTGSYTF
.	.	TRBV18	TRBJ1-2	TGTGCCAGCTCACCGGGCGGGGCCTATGGCTACACCTTC	CASSPGGAYGYTF
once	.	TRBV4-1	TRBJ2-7	TGCGCCAGCAGCCCGGGGGATAGCTACGAGCAGTACTTC	CASSPGDSYEQYF
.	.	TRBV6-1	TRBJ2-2	TGTGCCAGCAGTGAACCCAGATTCTCCGGGGAGCTGTTTTTT	CASSEPRFSGELFF
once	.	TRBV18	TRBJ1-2	TGTGCCAGCTCATCCGTATCGGACGCTGGCTACACCTTC	CASSSVSDAGYTF
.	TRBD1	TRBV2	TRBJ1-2	TGTGCCAGCAGGGCCAACAGGGGATGGGGGTATGGCTACACCTTC	CASRANRGWGYGYTF
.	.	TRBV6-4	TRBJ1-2	TGTGCCAGCAGATTTTCGGACAGAGTGAACTATGGCTACACCTTC	CASRFSDRVNYGYTF
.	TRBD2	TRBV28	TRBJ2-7	TGTGCCAGCAGTTTACCGGGACTAGCGGGGGACTCCTACGAGCAGTACTTC	CASSLPGLAGDSYEQYF
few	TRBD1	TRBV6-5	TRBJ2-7	TGTGCCAGCAGTTACGGGCGGACAGGCTACGAGCAGTACTTC	CASSYGRTGYEQYF
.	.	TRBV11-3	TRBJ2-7	TGTGCCAGCAACCTTGGGGAGGGGGGGACCTACGAGCAGTACTTC	CASNLGEGGTYEQYF
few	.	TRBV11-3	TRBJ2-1	TGTGCCAGCAGCTTATGGGGGGCGGAGAACAATGAGCAGTTCTTC	CASSLWGAENNEQFF
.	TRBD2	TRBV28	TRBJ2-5	TGTGCCAGCAGTTCTCAGTCCGGGACTAGCGGGAGCAAAGAGACCCAGTACTTC	CASSSQSGTSGSKETQYF
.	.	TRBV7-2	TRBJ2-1	TGTGCCAGCAGCCAATTGAGCGTCTCCTACAATGAGCAGTTCTTC	CASSQLSVSYNEQFF
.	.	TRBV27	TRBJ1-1	TGTGCCAGCAGTTCCCCGGGGGGGAACACTGAAGCTTTCTTT	CASSSPGGNTEAFF